Included here is one T cell receptor beta chain sequence, with context. Its antigen is not identified. The record originates from a study of T cell clonotyping in hematopoietic cell transplantation. General observations from the study: Graft donor and pretransplant recipient Inverse Simpson Index values predicted broader posttransplant TCR diversity.

TCRdb's copy holds only in-frame clones and misses some; the assay was immunoSEQ multiplex PCR. This table has more than 55,000 clones, roughly 94% appearing once. CDR1 MNHNS and CDR2 SASEGT come from the germline V gene. The V and J ends lost 4 bases and 3 bases, in that order; junction bases with no gene match: 10. The CDR3 extends over 16 amino acids. The sample taken for sequencing was peripheral blood mononuclear cells. The chain joins TRBV6-1 to TRBJ1-2; 8 positions match TRBD1. The clonotype comes from a man aged 50 or older in good health. Some clones in this sample may be carry-over from other donors' samples. The CDR3 coding sequence is TGTGCCAGCAGTGGGGGGACAGGAGACAAATACTATGGCTACACCTTC. Protein sequence: CASSGGTGDKYYGYTF.